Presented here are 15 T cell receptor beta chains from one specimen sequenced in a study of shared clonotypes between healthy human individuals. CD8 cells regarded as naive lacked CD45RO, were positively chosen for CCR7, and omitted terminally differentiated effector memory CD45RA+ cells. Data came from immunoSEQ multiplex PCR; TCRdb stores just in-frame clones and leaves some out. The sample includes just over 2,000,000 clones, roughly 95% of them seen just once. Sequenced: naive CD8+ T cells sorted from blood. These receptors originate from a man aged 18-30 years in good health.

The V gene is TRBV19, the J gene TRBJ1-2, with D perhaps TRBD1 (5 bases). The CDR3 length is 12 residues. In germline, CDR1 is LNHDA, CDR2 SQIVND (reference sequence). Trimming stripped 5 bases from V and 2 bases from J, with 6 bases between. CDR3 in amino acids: CASSWDNYGYTF. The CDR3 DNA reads TGTGCCAGTAGTTGGGACAACTATGGCTACACCTTC.

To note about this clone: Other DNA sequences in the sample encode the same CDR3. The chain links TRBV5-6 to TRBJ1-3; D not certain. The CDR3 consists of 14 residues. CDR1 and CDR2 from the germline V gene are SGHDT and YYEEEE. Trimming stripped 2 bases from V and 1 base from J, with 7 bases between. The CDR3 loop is CASSFGGSGNTIYF. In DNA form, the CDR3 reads TGTGCCAGCAGCTTCGGAGGATCTGGAAACACCATATATTTT. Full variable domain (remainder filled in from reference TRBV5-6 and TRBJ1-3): DAGVTQSPTHLIKTRGQQVTLRCSPKSGHDTVSWYQQALGQGPQFIFQYYEEEERQRGNFPDRFSGHQFPNYSSELNVNALLLGDSALYLCASSFGGSGNTIYFGEGSWLTVV.

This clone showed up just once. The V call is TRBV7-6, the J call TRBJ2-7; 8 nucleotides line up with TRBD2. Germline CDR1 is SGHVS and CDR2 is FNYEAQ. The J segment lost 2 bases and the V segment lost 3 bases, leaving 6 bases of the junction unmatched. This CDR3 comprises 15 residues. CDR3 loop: CASSFKAGGTYEQYF. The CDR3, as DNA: TGTGCCAGCAGCTTCAAGGCGGGAGGAACCTACGAGCAGTACTTC.

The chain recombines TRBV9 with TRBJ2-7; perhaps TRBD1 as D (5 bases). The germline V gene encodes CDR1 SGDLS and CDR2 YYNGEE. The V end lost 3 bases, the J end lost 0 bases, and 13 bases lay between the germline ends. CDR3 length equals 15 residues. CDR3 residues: CASSEDDSSSYEQYF. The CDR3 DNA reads TGTGCCAGCAGCGAGGACGACAGCAGCTCCTACGAGCAGTACTTC.

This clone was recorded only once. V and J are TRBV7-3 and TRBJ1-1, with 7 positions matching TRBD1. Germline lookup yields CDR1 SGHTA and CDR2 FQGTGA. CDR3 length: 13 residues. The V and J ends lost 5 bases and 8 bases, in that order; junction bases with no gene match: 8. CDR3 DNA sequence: TGTGCCAGCAGCCTAAAGACAGGGATGGAAGCTTTCTTT. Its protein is CASSLKTGMEAFF.

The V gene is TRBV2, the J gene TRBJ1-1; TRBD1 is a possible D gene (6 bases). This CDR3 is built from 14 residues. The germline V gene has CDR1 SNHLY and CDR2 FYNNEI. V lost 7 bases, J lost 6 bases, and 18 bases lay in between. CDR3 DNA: TGTGCCAGCAATAGGAACAGGGAGCCCCCTGAAGCTTTCTTT. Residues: CASNRNREPPEAFF.

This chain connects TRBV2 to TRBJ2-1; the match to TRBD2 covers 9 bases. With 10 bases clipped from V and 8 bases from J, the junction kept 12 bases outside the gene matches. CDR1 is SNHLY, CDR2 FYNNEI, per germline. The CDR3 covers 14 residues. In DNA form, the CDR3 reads TGTGCCACCGGCTATAGCGGGAGTGGCGATGAGCAGTTCTTC. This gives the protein CATGYSGSGDEQFF.

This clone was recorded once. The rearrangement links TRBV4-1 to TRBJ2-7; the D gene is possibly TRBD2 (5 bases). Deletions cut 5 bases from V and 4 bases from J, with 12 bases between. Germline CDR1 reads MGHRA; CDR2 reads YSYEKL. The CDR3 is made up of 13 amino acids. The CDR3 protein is CASSSGIAYEQYF. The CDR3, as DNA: TGCGCCAGCAGCTCCGGGATAGCTTACGAGCAGTACTTC.

CDR3 coding DNA: TGTGCCAGCAGCCACAGCATCGGGCAATCACCATGGTCCTATAATTCACCCCTCCACTTT. Protein sequence: CASSHSIGQSPWSYNSPLHF. V gene TRBV14 combines with J gene TRBJ1-6; D remains unclear. V was trimmed by 3 bases and J by 1 base, leaving 22 bases between them. The CDR3 is 20 amino acids. The V gene's germline CDR1 is SGHDN and CDR2 FVKESK.

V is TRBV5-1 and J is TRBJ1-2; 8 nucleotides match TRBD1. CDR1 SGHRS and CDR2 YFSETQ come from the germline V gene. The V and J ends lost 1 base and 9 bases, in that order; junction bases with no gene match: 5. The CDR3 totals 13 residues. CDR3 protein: CASSLWTGSSYTF. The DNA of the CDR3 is TGCGCCAGCAGCTTGTGGACAGGGAGCAGCTACACCTTC.

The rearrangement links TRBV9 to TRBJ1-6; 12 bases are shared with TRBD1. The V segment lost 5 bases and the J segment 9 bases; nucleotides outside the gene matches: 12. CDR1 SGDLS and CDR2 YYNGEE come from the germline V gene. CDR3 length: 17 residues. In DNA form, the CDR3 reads TGTGCCAGCAGACCCGGGACAGGGGGCGATCAGGGTTCACCCCTCCACTTT. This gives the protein CASRPGTGGDQGSPLHF. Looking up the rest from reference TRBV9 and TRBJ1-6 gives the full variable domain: DSGVTQTPKHLITATGQRVTLRCSPRSGDLSVYWYQQSLDQGLQFLIQYYNGEERAKGNILERFSAQQFPDLHSELNLSSLELGDSALYFCASRPGTGGDQGSPLHFGNGTRLTVT.

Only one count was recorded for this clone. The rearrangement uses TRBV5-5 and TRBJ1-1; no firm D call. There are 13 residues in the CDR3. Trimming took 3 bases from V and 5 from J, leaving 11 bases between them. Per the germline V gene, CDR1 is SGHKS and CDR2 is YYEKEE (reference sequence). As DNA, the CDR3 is TGTGCCAGCAGCTCCTTACATGGAACTGAAGCTTTCTTT. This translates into CASSSLHGTEAFF.

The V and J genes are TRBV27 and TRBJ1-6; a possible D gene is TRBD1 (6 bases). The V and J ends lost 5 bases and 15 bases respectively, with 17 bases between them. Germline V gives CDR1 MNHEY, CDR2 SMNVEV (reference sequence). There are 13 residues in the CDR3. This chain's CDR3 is CASSIPQGSGLHF. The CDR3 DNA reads TGTGCCAGCAGTATACCACAGGGATCTGGCCTCCACTTT.

The CDR3: CAWSIGHGTEAFF. The DNA for the CDR3 is TGTGCCTGGTCCATAGGGCATGGCACTGAAGCTTTCTTT. This chain uses TRBV30 with TRBJ1-1; no clear D. Germline V lookup: CDR1 GTSNPN, CDR2 SVGIG (reference sequence). This CDR3 spans 13 amino acids. The V gene lost 5 bases and the J gene lost 4 bases, with 14 bases spanning the gap.

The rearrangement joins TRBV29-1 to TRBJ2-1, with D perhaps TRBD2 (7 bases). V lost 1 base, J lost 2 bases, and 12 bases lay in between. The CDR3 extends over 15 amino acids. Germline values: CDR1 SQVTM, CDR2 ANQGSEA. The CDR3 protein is CSVEGAGGPYNEQFF. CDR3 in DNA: TGCAGCGTTGAAGGTGCCGGGGGGCCCTACAATGAGCAGTTCTTC.